The 10 T cell receptor beta chains below come from one sample, sequenced in a study of blood T cells in healthy people across ages. A sample-barcoded 5' primer and a J-beta primer mix were used in a second PCR of roughly 6 to 11 cycles. One entry per CDR3 protein, called by TCRdb with MiXCR from the 5' RACE reads. The sample has hundreds of thousands of distinct CDR3 sequences, roughly half seen once; the top ten hold about 14%. The specimen was blood. The receptors were sampled from a woman aged 80 or older in good health.

The count of this clonotype is one. The chain combines TRBV11-3 with TRBJ1-5; D gene uncertain. CDR3 length: 17 residues. Trimming took 5 bases from V and 0 from J, leaving 17 bases between them. Germline V lookup: CDR1 SGHNT, CDR2 YENEEA. CDR3 residues: CASSPPGGVYSNQPQHF. The CDR3, as DNA: TGTGCCAGCAGCCCCCCCGGTGGGGTATATAGCAATCAGCCCCAGCATTTT.

In its sample, this clonotype was seen many times. V is TRBV20-1 and J is TRBJ2-1, with 10 bases matching TRBD1. Germline lookup yields CDR1 DFQATT and CDR2 SNEGSKA (reference sequence). Germline trimming cut 4 bases from V and 11 bases from J; bases unmatched to any gene: 11. The CDR3 has 14 residues. CDR3 amino acids: CSATMTGGELKQFF. CDR3 coding DNA: TGCAGTGCTACCATGACAGGGGGCGAATTGAAGCAGTTCTTC.

This clonotype has ten or more counts. The V and J genes are TRBV27 and TRBJ2-3, with a possible D match to TRBD2 (6 bases). The CDR3 length is 15 residues. Germline V gene data show CDR1 as MNHEY and CDR2 as SMNVEV (reference sequence). Trimming left V 0 bases short and J 0 bases short, with 7 bases between. DNA for the CDR3: TGTGCCAGCAGTTTATCGCGGGGCAGCACAGATACGCAGTATTTT. It is translated as CASSLSRGSTDTQYF.

There are many counts of this clonotype. The chain carries TRBV5-1 and TRBJ2-3; the match to TRBD2 covers 13 bases. The CDR3 is made up of 17 amino acids. Trimming cost V 3 bases and J 4 bases; bases outside gene matches: 8. The V gene's germline CDR1 is SGHRS and CDR2 YFSETQ. CDR3 coding DNA: TGCGCCAGCAGCTCTGGGACTAGCGGGACCGGGGCAGATACGCAGTATTTT. As protein: CASSSGTSGTGADTQYF.

For this clonotype: A much larger clone lies one base from this, so it may be a read error. The V call is TRBV20-1, the J call TRBJ2-7, with 12 bases lining up with TRBD2. Germline V gene sequence: CDR1 DFQATT, CDR2 SNEGSKA (reference sequence). The CDR3 runs 14 residues. With V trimmed by 6 bases and J by 7 bases, 10 bases remained unmatched. CDR3 sequence (DNA): TGCAGTGCAACGACTAGCGGGAGTCGAGTTGAGCAGTACTTC. This sequence encodes CSATTSGSRVEQYF.

This clonotype has at least ten counts. The chain combines TRBV20-1 with TRBJ2-7; the D gene is possibly TRBD1 (5 bases). Per the germline V gene, CDR1 is DFQATT and CDR2 is SNEGSKA (reference sequence). The CDR3 spans 16 residues. V lost 0 bases, J lost 2 bases, and 17 bases lay in between. CDR3 coding DNA: TGCAGTGCTAGAGATGAGGCCAGGGTCCCTACCTACGAGCAGTACTTC. Its protein is CSARDEARVPTYEQYF.

The chain couples TRBV7-9 to TRBJ2-1; 7 nucleotides match TRBD1. This CDR3 comprises 13 residues. The germline gives CDR1 SEHNR, CDR2 FQNEAQ (reference sequence). V was clipped by 5 bases and J by 7 bases; unmatched bases: 5. CDR3 region: CASSGDSRNEQFF. The CDR3 coding sequence is TGTGCCAGCAGCGGGGACAGCAGGAATGAGCAGTTCTTC. Variable domain in full (rest from reference TRBV7-9 and TRBJ2-1): DTGVSQNPRHKITKRGQNVTFRCDPISEHNRLYWYRQTLGQGPEFLTYFQNEAQLEKSRLLSDRFSAERPKGSFSTLEIQRTEQGDSAMYLCASSGDSRNEQFFGPGTRLTVL.

This clonotype has more than one count but fewer than ten. The J gene is TRBJ1-2, the V gene TRBV19; D uncertain. The germline V gene has CDR1 LNHDA and CDR2 SQIVND (reference sequence). V was clipped by 11 bases and J by 8 bases, with 12 bases between them. The CDR3 is 10 amino acids. CDR3: CAVGREGYTF. CDR3 sequence (DNA): TGTGCCGTAGGCCGAGAAGGCTACACCTTC.

This chain connects TRBV7-3 to TRBJ2-5; TRBD1 is a possible D gene (5 bases). Trimming took 4 bases from V and 5 from J, leaving 17 bases between them. The CDR3 loop spans 15 amino acids. CDR1 is SGHTA, CDR2 FQGTGA, per germline. CDR3 nucleotides: TGTGCCAGCAGCTACGAAGGGGTAGGGTCGGAGACCCAGTACTTC. It specifies CASSYEGVGSETQYF. The full variable domain, completed using reference TRBV7-3 and TRBJ2-5, is GAGVSQTPSNKVTEKGKYVELRCDPISGHTALYWYRQSLGQGPEFLIYFQGTGAADDSGLPNDRFFAVRPEGSVSTLKIQRTERGDSAVYLCASSYEGVGSETQYFGPGTRLLVL.

This clonotype was observed a handful of times. The rearrangement joins TRBV18 to TRBJ2-7, with D possibly being TRBD1 (7 bases). This CDR3 has 15 residues. Germline CDR1 and CDR2: KGHSH and LQKENI. The V end lost 5 bases, the J end lost 4 bases, and 18 bases lay between the germline ends. CDR3 residues: CASSKTGDGGYEQYF. The CDR3 bases are TGTGCCAGCTCAAAAACAGGGGACGGGGGATACGAGCAGTACTTC.